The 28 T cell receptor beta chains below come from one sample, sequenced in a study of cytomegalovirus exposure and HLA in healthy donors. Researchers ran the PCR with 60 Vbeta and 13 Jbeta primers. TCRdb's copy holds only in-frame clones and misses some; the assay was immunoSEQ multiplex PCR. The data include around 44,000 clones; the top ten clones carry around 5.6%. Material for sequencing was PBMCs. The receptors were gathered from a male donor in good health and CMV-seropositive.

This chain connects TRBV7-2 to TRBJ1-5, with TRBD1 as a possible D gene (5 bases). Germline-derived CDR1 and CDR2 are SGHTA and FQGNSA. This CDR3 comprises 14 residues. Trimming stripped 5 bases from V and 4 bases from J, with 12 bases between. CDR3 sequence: CASSPGGGNQPQHF. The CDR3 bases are TGTGCCAGCAGCCCCGGCGGGGGAAATCAGCCCCAGCATTTT. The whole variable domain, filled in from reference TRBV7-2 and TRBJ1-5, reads GAGVSQSPSNKVTEKGKDVELRCDPISGHTALYWYRQSLGQGLEFLIYFQGNSAPDKSGLPSDRFSAERTGGSVSTLTIQRTQQEDSAVYLCASSPGGGNQPQHFGDGTRLSIL.

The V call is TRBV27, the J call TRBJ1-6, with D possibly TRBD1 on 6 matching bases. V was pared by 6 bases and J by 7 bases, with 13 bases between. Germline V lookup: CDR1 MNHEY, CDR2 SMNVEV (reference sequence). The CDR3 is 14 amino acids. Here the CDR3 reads CASSPVGANSPLHF. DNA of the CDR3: TGTGCCAGCAGCCCTGTGGGGGCCAATTCACCCCTCCACTTT.

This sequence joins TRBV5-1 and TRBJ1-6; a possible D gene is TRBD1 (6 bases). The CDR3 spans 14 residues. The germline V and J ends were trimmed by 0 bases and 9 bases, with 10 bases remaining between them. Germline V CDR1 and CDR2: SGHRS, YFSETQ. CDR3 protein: CASSLGVGGSPLHF. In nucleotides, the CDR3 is TGCGCCAGCAGCTTGGGCGTAGGGGGTTCACCCCTCCACTTT.

CDR3: CASNSKRSSPLHF. CDR3 coding DNA: TGTGCCAGCAATAGCAAGCGGAGTTCACCCCTCCACTTT. The rearrangement joins TRBV28 to TRBJ1-6; D is ambiguous. V lost 7 bases, J lost 9 bases, and 13 bases lay in between. The CDR3 length is 13 residues. Per germline, CDR1 MDHEN and CDR2 SYDVKM.

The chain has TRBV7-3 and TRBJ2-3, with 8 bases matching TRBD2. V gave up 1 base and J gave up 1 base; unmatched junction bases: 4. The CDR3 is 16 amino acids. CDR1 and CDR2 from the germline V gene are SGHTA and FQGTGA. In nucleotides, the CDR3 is TGTGCCAGCAGCTTAAAACGGGGGGGCCGCACAGATACGCAGTATTTT. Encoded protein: CASSLKRGGRTDTQYF. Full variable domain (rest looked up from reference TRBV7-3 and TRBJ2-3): GAGVSQTPSNKVTEKGKYVELRCDPISGHTALYWYRQSLGQGPEFLIYFQGTGAADDSGLPNDRFFAVRPEGSVSTLKIQRTERGDSAVYLCASSLKRGGRTDTQYFGPGTRLTVL.

The CDR3 region has the DNA TGTGCCTGGAGTGTGGCAGGGGTAAATCAGCCCCAGCATTTT. Its protein is CAWSVAGVNQPQHF. This chain uses TRBV30 with TRBJ1-5, with D perhaps TRBD1 (6 bases). The CDR3 contains 14 residues. Germline assignment: CDR1 GTSNPN and CDR2 SVGIG (reference sequence). Trimming took 0 bases from V and 4 from J, leaving 10 bases between them.

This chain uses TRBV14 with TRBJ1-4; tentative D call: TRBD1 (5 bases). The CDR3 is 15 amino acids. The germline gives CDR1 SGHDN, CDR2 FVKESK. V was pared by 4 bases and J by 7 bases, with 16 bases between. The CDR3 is CASSPGEGNGEKLFF. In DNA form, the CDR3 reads TGTGCCAGCAGCCCGGGGGAAGGGAATGGTGAAAAACTGTTTTTT. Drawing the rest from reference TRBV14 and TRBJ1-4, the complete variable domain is EAGVTQFPSHSVIEKGQTVTLRCDPISGHDNLYWYRRVMGKEIKFLLHFVKESKQDESGMPNNRFLAERTGGTYSTLKVQPAELEDSGVYFCASSPGEGNGEKLFFGSGTQLSVL.

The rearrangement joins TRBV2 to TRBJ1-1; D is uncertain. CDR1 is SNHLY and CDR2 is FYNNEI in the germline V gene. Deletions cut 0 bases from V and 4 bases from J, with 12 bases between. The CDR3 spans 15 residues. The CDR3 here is CASSEALGLGTEAFF. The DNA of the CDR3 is TGTGCCAGCAGTGAAGCTTTGGGCCTCGGCACTGAAGCTTTCTTT.

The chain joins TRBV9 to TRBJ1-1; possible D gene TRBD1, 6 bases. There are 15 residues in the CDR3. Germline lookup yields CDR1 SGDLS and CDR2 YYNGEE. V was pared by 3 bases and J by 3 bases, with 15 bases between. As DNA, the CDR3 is TGTGCCAGCAGCGAAACTCCGGACAGCCACACTGAAGCTTTCTTT. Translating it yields CASSETPDSHTEAFF.

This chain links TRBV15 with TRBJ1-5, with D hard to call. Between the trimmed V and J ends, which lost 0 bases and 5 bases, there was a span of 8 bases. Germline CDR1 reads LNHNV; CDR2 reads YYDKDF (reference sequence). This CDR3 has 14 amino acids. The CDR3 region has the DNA TGTGCCACCAGCAGAGATGGGCGTGATCAGCCCCAGCATTTT. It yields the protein CATSRDGRDQPQHF. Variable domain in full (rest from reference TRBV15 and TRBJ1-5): DAMVIQNPRYQVTQFGKPVTLSCSQTLNHNVMYWYQQKSSQAPKLLFHYYDKDFNNEADTPDNFQSRRPNTSFCFLDIRSPGLGDTAMYLCATSRDGRDQPQHFGDGTRLSIL.

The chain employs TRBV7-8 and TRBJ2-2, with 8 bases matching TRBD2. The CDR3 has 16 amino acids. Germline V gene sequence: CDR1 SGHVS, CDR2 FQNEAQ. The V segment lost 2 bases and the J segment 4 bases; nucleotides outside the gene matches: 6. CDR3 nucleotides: TGTGCCAGCAGCTTACTCTTGCTAGCGGGCACCGGGGAGCTGTTTTTT. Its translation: CASSLLLLAGTGELFF. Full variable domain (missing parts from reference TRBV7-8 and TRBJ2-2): GAGVSQSPRYKVAKRGQDVALRCDPISGHVSLFWYQQALGQGPEFLTYFQNEAQLDKSGLPSDRFFAERPEGSVSTLKIQRTQQEDSAVYLCASSLLLLAGTGELFFGEGSRLTVL.

As DNA, the CDR3 is TGCGCCAGCAGCCAAGCAAGCTGGGCCTCTTACGAGCAGTACTTC. Its protein product is CASSQASWASYEQYF. The chain combines TRBV4-1 with TRBJ2-7, with D unclear. V shed 1 base and J shed 4 bases, with 14 bases lying between them. The V gene's germline CDR1 is MGHRA and CDR2 YSYEKL. CDR3 length: 15 amino acids.

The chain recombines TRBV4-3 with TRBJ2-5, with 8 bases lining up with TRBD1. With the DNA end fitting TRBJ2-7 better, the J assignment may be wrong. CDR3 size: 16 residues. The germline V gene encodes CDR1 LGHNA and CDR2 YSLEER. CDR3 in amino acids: CASSQEGADRAYEQYF. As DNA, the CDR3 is TGCGCCAGCAGCCAAGAGGGGGCGGACAGGGCCTACGAGCAGTACTTC.

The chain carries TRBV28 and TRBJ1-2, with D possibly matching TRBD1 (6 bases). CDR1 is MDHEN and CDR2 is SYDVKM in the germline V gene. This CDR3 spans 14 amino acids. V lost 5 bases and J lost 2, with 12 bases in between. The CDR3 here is CASSVDSLNYGYTF. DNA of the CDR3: TGTGCCAGCAGTGTGGACAGTTTAAACTATGGCTACACCTTC.

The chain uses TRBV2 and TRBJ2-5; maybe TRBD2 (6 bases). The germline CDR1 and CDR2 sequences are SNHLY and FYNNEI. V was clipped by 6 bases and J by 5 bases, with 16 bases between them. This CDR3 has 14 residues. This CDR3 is CASRGEVATETQYF. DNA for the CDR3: TGTGCCAGCAGAGGGGAGGTGGCGACGGAGACCCAGTACTTC.

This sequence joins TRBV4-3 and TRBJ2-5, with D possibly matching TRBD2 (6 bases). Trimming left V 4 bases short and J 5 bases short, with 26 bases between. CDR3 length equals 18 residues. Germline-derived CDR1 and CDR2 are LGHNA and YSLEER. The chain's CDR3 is CASSPRVKVRGPGETQYF. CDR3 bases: TGCGCCAGCAGCCCCAGGGTCAAAGTGCGGGGCCCGGGCGAGACCCAGTACTTC.

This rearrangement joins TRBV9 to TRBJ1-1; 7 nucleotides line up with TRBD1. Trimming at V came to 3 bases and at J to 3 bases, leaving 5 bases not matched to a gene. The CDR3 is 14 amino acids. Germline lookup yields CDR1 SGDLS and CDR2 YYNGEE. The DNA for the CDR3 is TGTGCCAGCAGCGCCCAGGGGGTGGACACTGAAGCTTTCTTT. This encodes CASSAQGVDTEAFF.

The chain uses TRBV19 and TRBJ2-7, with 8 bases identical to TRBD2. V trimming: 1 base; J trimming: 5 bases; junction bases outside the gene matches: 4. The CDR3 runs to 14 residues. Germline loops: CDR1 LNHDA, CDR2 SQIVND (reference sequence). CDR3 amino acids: CASSIVGTSNEQYF. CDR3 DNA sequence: TGTGCCAGTAGTATAGTAGGGACTAGTAACGAGCAGTACTTC.

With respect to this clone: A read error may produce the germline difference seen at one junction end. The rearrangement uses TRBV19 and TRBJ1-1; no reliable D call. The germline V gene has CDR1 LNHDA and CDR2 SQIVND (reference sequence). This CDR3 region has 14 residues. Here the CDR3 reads CASSIGLMNIEAFF. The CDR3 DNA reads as TGTGCCAGTAGTATTGGCCTCATGAACATTGAAGCTTTCTTT.

Here the CDR3 DNA reads TGTGCCAGCAGCTCCGTGGACAGGGGGCGGACCGGGGAGCTGTTTTTT. Translating gives CASSSVDRGRTGELFF. V is TRBV7-3 and J is TRBJ2-2, with 11 bases that match TRBD1. Trimming at V came to 4 bases and at J to 5 bases, leaving 6 bases not matched to a gene. Germline lookup yields CDR1 SGHTA and CDR2 FQGTGA. The CDR3 sequence is 16 residues long.

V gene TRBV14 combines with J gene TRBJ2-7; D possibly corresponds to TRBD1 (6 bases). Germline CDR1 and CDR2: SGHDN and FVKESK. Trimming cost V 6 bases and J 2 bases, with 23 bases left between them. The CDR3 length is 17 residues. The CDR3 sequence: CASSQGTFTSLAYEQYF. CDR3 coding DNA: TGTGCCAGCAGTCAGGGGACCTTCACCTCCTTAGCCTACGAGCAGTACTTC.

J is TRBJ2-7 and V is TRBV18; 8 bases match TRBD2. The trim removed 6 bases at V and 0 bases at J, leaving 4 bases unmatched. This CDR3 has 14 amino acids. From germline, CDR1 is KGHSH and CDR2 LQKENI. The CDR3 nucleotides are TGTGCCAGCTCCCCGGGACTAGTCTCCTACGAGCAGTACTTC. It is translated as CASSPGLVSYEQYF.

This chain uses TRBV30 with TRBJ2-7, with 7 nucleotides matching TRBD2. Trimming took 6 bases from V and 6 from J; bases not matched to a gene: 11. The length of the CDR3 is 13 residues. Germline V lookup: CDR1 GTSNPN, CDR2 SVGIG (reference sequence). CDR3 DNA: TGTGCCTGTGGGCTAGCGGCTTGGAGCGAGCAGTACTTC. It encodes CACGLAAWSEQYF.

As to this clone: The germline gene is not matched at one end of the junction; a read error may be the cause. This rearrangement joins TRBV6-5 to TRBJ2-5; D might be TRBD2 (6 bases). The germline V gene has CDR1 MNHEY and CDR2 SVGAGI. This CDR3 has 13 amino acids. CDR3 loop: CASKSGGLPPFHF. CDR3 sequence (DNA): TGTGCCAGCAAATCCGGGGGACTTCCACCCTTCCACTTC.

For the CDR3, the DNA is TGCAGCGTTGCGGGGGACGGAGAGACCCAGTACTTC. Protein: CSVAGDGETQYF. This rearrangement joins TRBV29-1 to TRBJ2-5, with a tentative D call TRBD2 (6 bases). V lost 4 bases and J lost 4, with 10 bases in between. This CDR3 region has 12 residues. Germline V lookup: CDR1 SQVTM, CDR2 ANQGSEA.

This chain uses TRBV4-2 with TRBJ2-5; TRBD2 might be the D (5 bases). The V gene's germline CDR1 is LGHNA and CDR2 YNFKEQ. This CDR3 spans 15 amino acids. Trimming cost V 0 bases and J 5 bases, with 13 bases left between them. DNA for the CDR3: TGTGCCAGCAGCCAAGATCCGGGGTTGGGCGAGACCCAGTACTTC. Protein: CASSQDPGLGETQYF.

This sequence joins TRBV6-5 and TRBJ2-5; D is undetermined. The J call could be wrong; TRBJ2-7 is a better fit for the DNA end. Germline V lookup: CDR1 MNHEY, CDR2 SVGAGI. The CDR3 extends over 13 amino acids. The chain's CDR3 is CAGLYDKLYEQYF. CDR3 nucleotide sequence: TGTGCCGGATTATACGACAAACTCTACGAGCAGTACTTC.

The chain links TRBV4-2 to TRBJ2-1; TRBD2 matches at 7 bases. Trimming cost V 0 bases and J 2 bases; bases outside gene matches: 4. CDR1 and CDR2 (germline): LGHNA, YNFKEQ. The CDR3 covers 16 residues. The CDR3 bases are TGTGCCAGCAGCCAAGAGGGCGGGGGAACCTACAATGAGCAGTTCTTC. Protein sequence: CASSQEGGGTYNEQFF.